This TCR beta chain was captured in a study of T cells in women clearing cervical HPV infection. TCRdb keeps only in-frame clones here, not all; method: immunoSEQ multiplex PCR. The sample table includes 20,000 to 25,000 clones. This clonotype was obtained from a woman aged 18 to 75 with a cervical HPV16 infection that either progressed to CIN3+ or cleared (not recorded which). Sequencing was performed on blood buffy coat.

Incomplete CDR3 DNA: TGTGCCAGCAGCTTAGCAGGGGTGGAAGTCTACGAG. This gives the protein CASSLAGVEVYE. The whole CDR3 is CASSLAGVEVYEQYF. The chain is built from TRBV7-2 and TRBJ2-7, with D maybe TRBD1 (5 bases). The read ends 3 residues early relative to the CDR3; the germline J gene fills the gap. CDR3 length: 15 residues. Germline V lookup: CDR1 SGHTA, CDR2 FQGNSA. The V end was cut by 0 bases, the J end by 3 bases, with 12 bases between.